This T cell receptor beta chain was recorded in a study of CD8+ T cells in alopecia areata. About the study: Twice a day, 5 to 10 mg of oral tofacitinib was administered to treated patients. Tofacitinib continued for 6 to 18 months and was then withheld for 6 months. General study findings and limits: Lesional tissue from the scalp (especially in alopecia totalis/universalis) showed higher clonality than normal scalp.

Germline CDR1 and CDR2: MGHRA and YSYEKL. This CDR3 comprises 13 residues. Trimming took 1 base from V and 7 from J, leaving 5 bases between them. Lesional scalp tissue (obtained by punch biopsy) and peripheral blood were collected from alopecia areata patients. A note on this clone: Its antigen remains unidentified.

cDNA reverse transcribed from extracted RNA served as the sequencing template. Method: immunoSEQ multiplex PCR; TCRdb's copy keeps in-frame clones and lacks some. The table has hundreds of thousands of clones, roughly 69% seen once. The source was CD4+ T cells sorted from blood, collected at week 0. The V gene is TRBV4-1, the J gene TRBJ1-6; no reliable D call. The receptor was derived from a human donor with alopecia areata. CDR3 coding DNA: TGCGCCAGCAGCCAAGGATTGAATTCACCCCTCCACTTT. As protein: CASSQGLNSPLHF.